This entry lists 15 T cell receptor beta chains sequenced from one sample in a study of blood T cells in healthy people across ages. Combining a sample-barcoded 5' primer with a J-beta primer mix, a second PCR ran for roughly 7 to 11 cycles. One entry per CDR3 protein results from TCRdb running MiXCR on the 5' RACE reads. Counted here are over 550,000 distinct CDR3 sequences, around 31% occurring once; the ten biggest clones make up roughly 14%. Material: blood. The receptor source for this set is a woman older than 75 in good health.

The table lists this clonotype with a few counts. A much larger clone differs by one base, so this may be a read error. J is TRBJ2-5 and V is TRBV4-1; 7 positions agree with TRBD2. The CDR3 is 14 amino acids. The germline gives CDR1 MGHRA, CDR2 YSYEKL. J lost 11 bases, V lost 6 bases, and 15 bases had no gene match. The CDR3 loop reads CASRSGGLYNEQYF. The CDR3 DNA sequence: TGCGCCAGCAGATCGGGGGGACTCTACAATGAGCAGTACTTC.

This clonotype was seen only a few times. J is TRBJ1-6 and V is TRBV14; 7 bases map to TRBD1. Losses at the gene ends were 4 bases for V and 9 bases for J; bases not matched to a gene: 18. The CDR3 has 18 residues. Germline CDR1 and CDR2: SGHDN and FVKESK. Here the CDR3 DNA reads TGTGCCAGCAGCCCGACGCCGGGACAGAGAATTTTCGGTTCACCCCTCCACTTT. Encoded protein: CASSPTPGQRIFGSPLHF.

In this sample, this clonotype turned up many times. The chain couples TRBV7-2 to TRBJ2-3, with D hard to call. With 5 bases removed from V and 8 bases from J, the gap between germline ends came to 17 bases. This CDR3 has 14 amino acids. The V gene's germline CDR1 is SGHTA and CDR2 FQGNSA. CDR3 region: CASSPRLVAGTQYF. The DNA of the CDR3 is TGTGCCAGCAGCCCCCGACTTGTGGCTGGTACGCAGTATTTT.

The rearrangement uses TRBV20-1 and TRBJ2-5; 11 bases agree with TRBD2. This CDR3 contains 16 residues. Per germline, CDR1 DFQATT and CDR2 SNEGSKA (reference sequence). V lost 2 bases and J lost 0; bases outside the gene matches: 5. Here the CDR3 reads CSARRWGLADQETQYF. The CDR3 DNA is TGCAGTGCTAGAAGGTGGGGACTAGCGGACCAAGAGACCCAGTACTTC.

This clonotype was recorded a few times. The chain combines TRBV12-3 or TRBV12-4 with TRBJ2-2, with TRBD1 identical over 7 bases. There are 14 residues in the CDR3. After removal of 6 bases from V and 5 bases from J, the junction contained 6 bases not matched to a gene. This chain's CDR3 is CASSRQGWTGELFF. The CDR3 region has the DNA TGTGCCAGCAGCCGACAGGGTTGGACCGGGGAGCTGTTTTTT.

This clonotype was observed many times. V and J are TRBV20-1 and TRBJ2-5, with D perhaps matching TRBD1 or TRBD2 (5 bases each). Trimming cost V 4 bases and J 0 bases, with 12 bases left between them. CDR1 is DFQATT, CDR2 SNEGSKA, per germline (reference sequence). This CDR3 has 14 residues. This CDR3 reads CSANYRGDQETQYF. The CDR3 DNA follows: TGCAGTGCTAACTACCGGGGCGACCAAGAGACCCAGTACTTC.

This clonotype was observed at least ten times. In DNA form, the CDR3 reads TGTGCCAGCAGCCGCGCGGTCTCGCGGGGGGCCGAAGAGCAGTTCTTC. Residues: CASSRAVSRGAEEQFF. The chain combines TRBV6-2 or TRBV6-3 with TRBJ2-1; 8 bases fit TRBD2. The CDR3 covers 16 residues. V lost 6 bases and J lost 10; bases outside the gene matches: 17. Germline CDR1 and CDR2: MNHEY and SVGEGT.

The sample holds a few counts of this clonotype. This sequence may be a read error, since a much larger clone differs from it by one base. This sequence joins TRBV5-6 and TRBJ2-4, with D perhaps matching TRBD1 or TRBD2 (5 bases each). The J call is in doubt because the DNA end fits TRBJ2-5 better. CDR3 length equals 15 residues. From germline, CDR1 is SGHDT and CDR2 YYEEEE. The CDR3 is CASSFAEGWGETQYF. In DNA form, the CDR3 reads TGTGCCAGCAGCTTCGCCGAGGGGTGGGGAGAGACCCAGTACTTC.

This clonotype came up many times. The chain links TRBV7-3 to TRBJ1-2; D call uncertain. The CDR3 consists of 13 residues. Germline loops: CDR1 SGHTA, CDR2 FQGTGA. Trimming left V 3 bases short and J 1 base short, with 6 bases between. CDR3 bases: TGTGCCAGCAGCTTGGACGATAACTATGGCTACACCTTC. This gives the protein CASSLDDNYGYTF.

This clonotype has a handful of counts. The chain links TRBV5-5 to TRBJ2-6; D may be TRBD1 (5 bases). Germline values: CDR1 SGHKS, CDR2 YYEKEE (reference sequence). This CDR3 comprises 16 residues. Trimming cost V 0 bases and J 0 bases, with 7 bases left between them. The CDR3 sequence is CASSLAQGSGANVLTF. Here the CDR3 DNA reads TGTGCCAGCAGCTTGGCGCAGGGCTCTGGGGCCAACGTCCTGACTTTC. The full variable domain, with the rest looked up from reference TRBV5-5 and TRBJ2-6, is DAGVTQSPTHLIKTRGQQVTLRCSPISGHKSVSWYQQVLGQGPQFIFQYYEKEERGRGNFPDRFSARQFPNYSSELNVNALLLGDSALYLCASSLAQGSGANVLTFGAGSRLTVL.

In its sample, this clonotype was seen many times. The J gene is TRBJ2-7, the V gene TRBV29-1; 7 nucleotides align to TRBD2. The CDR3 consists of 13 residues. V gave up 6 bases and J gave up 4 bases; unmatched junction bases: 9. Germline assignment: CDR1 SQVTM and CDR2 ANQGSEA. CDR3 sequence (DNA): TGCAGCGTGATTGGGGGGGGTGAATACGAGCAGTACTTC. As protein: CSVIGGGEYEQYF.

This clonotype was detected many times. V and J are TRBV15 and TRBJ2-1; the D is unclear. CDR1 is LNHNV, CDR2 YYDKDF, per germline (reference sequence). V shed 0 bases and J shed 9 bases, with 9 bases lying between them. The CDR3 contains 13 residues. CDR3 sequence reads: CATSRDPPGEQFF. The CDR3 region has the DNA TGTGCCACCAGCAGAGATCCTCCGGGTGAGCAGTTCTTC.

This clonotype was observed at least ten times. The chain has TRBV5-1 and TRBJ1-6, with a tentative D call TRBD1 (6 bases). Trimming took off 2 bases at V and 9 bases at J, with 15 bases between the two ends. This CDR3 comprises 15 residues. Germline lookup yields CDR1 SGHRS and CDR2 YFSETQ. CDR3 nucleotides: TGCGCCAGCAGCTTCGTACAGGGACCTGCTTCACCCCTCCACTTT. The encoded protein is CASSFVQGPASPLHF.

This clonotype was seen ten or more times. The chain recombines TRBV25-1 with TRBJ1-5, with D perhaps TRBD1 (6 bases). Per germline, CDR1 MGHDK and CDR2 SYGVNS. The CDR3 spans 19 residues. Trimming took off 6 bases at V and 6 bases at J, with 30 bases between the two ends. CDR3 nucleotide sequence: TGTGCCAGCAGGGGGACTCGAAGGCCCAGGGGAGGCCGGGGTCAGCCCCAGCATTTT. Protein: CASRGTRRPRGGRGQPQHF.

A few counts support this clonotype. Germline is not matched at one junction end, which may reflect a read error. The chain uses TRBV15 and TRBJ2-2; possible D gene TRBD2, 5 bases. The CDR3 length is 13 residues. Germline V gene data show CDR1 as LNHNV and CDR2 as YYDKDF (reference sequence). In DNA form, the CDR3 reads TGTGCCACCAGTCATATAAACACCGGGGAGCGGTTTTTT. Protein product: CATSHINTGERFF.